Below are 24 T cell receptor beta chains sequenced from a single sample in a study of blood T cell repertoires in COVID-19. Produced via immunoSEQ multiplex PCR; TCRdb's table is partial and in-frame only. This sample has about 85,000 clones, with 84% found just once. The sequenced material came from peripheral blood. All receptors come from a man aged 60 to 75 with acute or convalescent COVID-19.

The chain employs TRBV5-1 and TRBJ2-5; 13 nucleotides match TRBD2. CDR3 length: 16 residues. V dropped 4 bases and J dropped 5; count of bases not matched to a gene: 8. Germline V gene sequence: CDR1 SGHRS, CDR2 YFSETQ. CDR3 DNA: TGCGCCAGCAGCGCGGGGACTAGCGGGGTCTGGGAGACCCAGTACTTC. Its protein product is CASSAGTSGVWETQYF.

The rearrangement links TRBV12-3 or TRBV12-4 to TRBJ1-4; weak D call: TRBD1 (5 bases). The V end was cut by 8 bases, the J end by 7 bases, with 14 bases between. The CDR3 loop spans 13 amino acids. CDR3 sequence reads: CASGGHASEKLFF. CDR3 in DNA: TGTGCCAGCGGTGGACACGCGAGTGAAAAACTGTTTTTT.

This clone was recorded a few times. The chain joins TRBV6-5 to TRBJ2-1, with 7 bases matching TRBD1. Trimming took 2 bases from V and 2 from J; bases not matched to a gene: 3. Looked up from germline, CDR1 is MNHEY and CDR2 is SVGAGI. The CDR3 has 15 residues. The CDR3 nucleotides read TGTGCCAGCAGTTACGCCGGGACAGCCTACAATGAGCAGTTCTTC. Its protein is CASSYAGTAYNEQFF.

This clone appeared a single time. V and J are TRBV25-1 and TRBJ1-5; D not certain. The germline V gene encodes CDR1 MGHDK and CDR2 SYGVNS. The CDR3 sequence is 13 residues long. V was clipped by 4 bases and J by 2 bases, with 6 bases between them. CDR3 DNA sequence: TGTGCCAGCAGTGGCGGTGGCAATCAGCCCCAGCATTTT. Translated: CASSGGGNQPQHF.

The V and J genes are TRBV5-6 and TRBJ2-1; 8 nucleotides match TRBD1. The CDR3 length is 17 residues. Germline V gene lookup returns CDR1 SGHDT and CDR2 YYEEEE. J was trimmed by 3 bases and V by 1 base; bases with no gene match: 9. CDR3 DNA: TGTGCCAGCAGCTTGCCCTCCAAACAGGGGGGCTACAATGAGCAGTTCTTC. Amino acids: CASSLPSKQGGYNEQFF.

The chain uses TRBV3-1 (or the pseudogene TRBV3-2) and TRBJ2-7, with TRBD2 identical over 7 bases. The junction had 4 bases not matched to a gene; V was cut back by 4 bases and J by 7 bases. The germline V gene encodes CDR1 LGHDT and CDR2 YNNKEL (reference sequence). CDR3 length: 12 amino acids. The CDR3 sequence: CASSRGGVEQYF. The CDR3 nucleotides read TGTGCCAGCAGCCGCGGGGGAGTAGAGCAGTACTTC.

The gene calls are TRBV4-2 and TRBJ2-6, with 8 bases fitting TRBD2. J gave up 0 bases and V 0 bases, and 4 bases lay outside the gene matches. The CDR3 loop spans 18 amino acids. The germline CDR1 and CDR2 sequences are LGHNA and YNFKEQ. This chain's CDR3 is CASSQETGTSSGANVLTF. CDR3 in DNA: TGTGCCAGCAGCCAAGAGACCGGGACTAGCTCTGGGGCCAACGTCCTGACTTTC.

This chain connects TRBV5-4 to TRBJ1-4; TRBD1 matches at 7 bases. Germline trimming cut 0 bases from V and 8 bases from J; bases unmatched to any gene: 10. CDR3 length: 16 amino acids. Per the germline V gene, CDR1 is SGHNT and CDR2 is YYREEE (reference sequence). The CDR3 bases are TGTGCCAGCAGCTTGGCCGTCGCAGGGGGTGGCGAAAAACTGTTTTTT. Protein sequence: CASSLAVAGGGEKLFF.

This clone was observed a few times. CDR3 region: CASSSPTGKTEAFF. CDR3 DNA sequence: TGTGCCAGCAGTTCACCGACAGGGAAGACTGAAGCTTTCTTT. The rearrangement joins TRBV27 to TRBJ1-1, with 7 bases matching TRBD1. The germline CDR1 and CDR2 sequences are MNHEY and SMNVEV (reference sequence). The V and J ends lost 4 bases and 5 bases, in that order; junction bases with no gene match: 7. This CDR3 contains 14 residues.

The gene calls are TRBV3-1 (or the pseudogene TRBV3-2) and TRBJ1-1; D possibly corresponds to TRBD1 (5 bases). Germline CDR1 reads LGHDT; CDR2 reads YNNKEL (reference sequence). The CDR3 spans 16 residues. V lost 3 bases and J 0 bases, leaving 14 bases between the germline ends. The CDR3 nucleotides read TGTGCCAGCAGCCAGGCTTCGGGGGGTATGAACACTGAAGCTTTCTTT. It codes for CASSQASGGMNTEAFF.

The V and J genes are TRBV7-8 and TRBJ2-7; D perhaps matches TRBD1 (6 bases). The V gene lost 3 bases and the J gene lost 5 bases, with 11 bases spanning the gap. The CDR3 is 13 residues long. CDR1 and CDR2 (germline): SGHVS, FQNEAQ. CDR3 sequence: CASSFRGPHEQYF. DNA of the CDR3: TGTGCCAGCAGCTTCAGGGGTCCCCACGAGCAGTACTTC. Looking up the rest from reference TRBV7-8 and TRBJ2-7 gives the full variable domain: GAGVSQSPRYKVAKRGQDVALRCDPISGHVSLFWYQQALGQGPEFLTYFQNEAQLDKSGLPSDRFFAERPEGSVSTLKIQRTQQEDSAVYLCASSFRGPHEQYFGPGTRLTVT.

The chain carries TRBV11-1 and TRBJ1-2; a possible D gene is TRBD1 (5 bases). Between the trimmed V and J ends, which lost 5 bases and 6 bases, there was a span of 19 bases. Germline CDR1 is SGHAT and CDR2 is FQDESV (reference sequence). The length of the CDR3 is 15 residues. The DNA for the CDR3 is TGTGCCAGCAGCCAAATCGCGGGGGGAGAAAATGGCTACACCTTC. Translating it yields CASSQIAGGENGYTF.

The gene calls are TRBV6-5 and TRBJ1-2; 9 bases are shared with TRBD1. CDR3 length equals 14 residues. The germline V gene has CDR1 MNHEY and CDR2 SVGAGI. Trimming removed 6 bases from V and 0 bases from J; junction bases left unmatched: 2. The DNA for the CDR3 is TGTGCCAGCAGCGGGGACAGGGCTAACTATGGCTACACCTTC. Its translation: CASSGDRANYGYTF.

The V and J genes are TRBV20-1 and TRBJ2-1; the match to TRBD2 covers 7 bases. The germline V gene encodes CDR1 DFQATT and CDR2 SNEGSKA (reference sequence). The J segment lost 5 bases and the V segment lost 3 bases, leaving 10 bases of the junction unmatched. The CDR3 consists of 15 residues. The CDR3 DNA reads TGCAGTGCTAGTAGACCGAGCGGGGCCAACAATGAGCAGTTCTTC. Encoded protein: CSASRPSGANNEQFF.

V is TRBV5-5 and J is TRBJ2-7; 9 nucleotides align to TRBD1. The V and J ends lost 4 bases and 2 bases, in that order; junction bases with no gene match: 4. The CDR3 runs to 14 residues. Germline values: CDR1 SGHKS, CDR2 YYEKEE (reference sequence). The CDR3 spells CASSPTGGPYEQYF. CDR3 coding DNA: TGTGCCAGCAGCCCGACAGGGGGGCCCTACGAGCAGTACTTC.

V and J are TRBV2 and TRBJ2-1, with TRBD2 as a possible D gene (5 bases). The CDR3 covers 15 residues. The V gene lost 1 base and the J gene lost 0 bases, with 7 bases spanning the gap. Germline V gene sequence: CDR1 SNHLY, CDR2 FYNNEI. This chain's CDR3 is CASSEGEGSYNEQFF. The CDR3 DNA sequence: TGTGCCAGCAGTGAAGGTGAGGGCTCCTACAATGAGCAGTTCTTC.

The chain uses TRBV19 and TRBJ1-1; 7 nucleotides agree with TRBD1. Germline-derived CDR1 and CDR2 are LNHDA and SQIVND (reference sequence). J was trimmed by 3 bases and V by 5 bases; bases with no gene match: 3. The CDR3 runs 13 residues. Here the CDR3 reads CASSPDRDTEAFF. CDR3 sequence (DNA): TGTGCCAGTAGTCCTGACAGGGACACTGAAGCTTTCTTT. Filled out from reference TRBV19 and TRBJ1-1, the complete variable domain reads DGGITQSPKYLFRKEGQNVTLSCEQNLNHDAMYWYRQDPGQGLRLIYYSQIVNDFQKGDIAEGYSVSREKKESFPLTVTSAQKNPTAFYLCASSPDRDTEAFFGQGTRLTVV.

The chain recombines TRBV18 with TRBJ1-5; D is unresolved. CDR1 and CDR2 from the germline V gene are KGHSH and LQKENI. V was trimmed by 5 bases and J by 5 bases, leaving 10 bases between them. The CDR3 has 13 residues. Written as DNA, the CDR3 is TGTGCCAGCTCAACAGCTTTCGATCAGCCCCAGCATTTT. Translation: CASSTAFDQPQHF.

The count of this clone is one. The V and J genes are TRBV2 and TRBJ1-6, with 7 bases that match TRBD1. V dropped 6 bases and J dropped 5; count of bases not matched to a gene: 7. Germline lookup yields CDR1 SNHLY and CDR2 FYNNEI. The CDR3 is 15 amino acids. The CDR3 DNA sequence: TGTGCCAGCAGAGACGGACAGGCTAATAATTCACCCCTCCACTTT. This translates into CASRDGQANNSPLHF.

This CDR3 reads CASSPTGIQNSPLHF. CDR3 sequence (DNA): TGTGCCAGCAGCCCCACCGGGATCCAAAATTCACCCCTCCACTTT. The chain couples TRBV7-3 to TRBJ1-6, with D unresolved. CDR1 is SGHTA and CDR2 is FQGTGA in the germline V gene. Trimming pared 5 bases from V and 7 bases from J, leaving 15 bases between. The CDR3 extends over 15 amino acids.

The chain links TRBV3-1 (or the pseudogene TRBV3-2) to TRBJ2-1; 8 bases agree with TRBD2. Losses at the gene ends were 0 bases for V and 4 bases for J; bases not matched to a gene: 2. The CDR3 runs to 15 residues. CDR1 LGHDT and CDR2 YNNKEL come from the germline V gene (reference sequence). CDR3: CASSQEAGVYNEQFF. CDR3 DNA: TGTGCCAGCAGCCAAGAAGCGGGGGTATACAATGAGCAGTTCTTC.

The CDR3 sequence: CSVAQGLSRGQETQYF. The CDR3, as DNA: TGCAGCGTTGCGCAGGGGTTATCAAGGGGCCAAGAGACCCAGTACTTC. The rearrangement joins TRBV29-1 to TRBJ2-5; tentatively, D is TRBD1 (6 bases). CDR3 length equals 16 residues. Germline V lookup: CDR1 SQVTM, CDR2 ANQGSEA. V lost 4 bases and J 1 base, leaving 19 bases between the germline ends.

This chain connects TRBV9 to TRBJ1-6; TRBD1 agrees at 11 bases. Germline V lookup: CDR1 SGDLS, CDR2 YYNGEE. The V and J ends lost 3 bases and 8 bases, in that order; junction bases with no gene match: 7. The CDR3 sequence is 16 residues long. The CDR3 bases are TGTGCCAGCAGCGCCTCGGACAGGGGGCCATATTCACCCCTCCACTTT. This gives the protein CASSASDRGPYSPLHF.

The chain has TRBV9 and TRBJ2-3; TRBD2 matches at 11 bases. Germline V CDR1 and CDR2: SGDLS, YYNGEE. J lost 2 bases, V lost 5 bases, and 7 bases had no gene match. This CDR3 is 16 amino acids long. The CDR3 nucleotides are TGTGCCAGCAGTAGCGGGGGGGCCGGATACACAGATACGCAGTATTTT. It specifies CASSSGGAGYTDTQYF. Filled out from reference TRBV9 and TRBJ2-3, the complete variable domain reads DSGVTQTPKHLITATGQRVTLRCSPRSGDLSVYWYQQSLDQGLQFLIQYYNGEERAKGNILERFSAQQFPDLHSELNLSSLELGDSALYFCASSSGGAGYTDTQYFGPGTRLTVL.